A single sample is the source of the 19 T cell receptor beta chains below, sequenced in a study of OX40 agonist ivuxolimab in advanced cancers. Produced via immunoSEQ multiplex PCR; TCRdb's table is partial and in-frame only. The sample holds tens of thousands of clones; roughly 86% are singletons and the top ten take less than 0.4%. Here the sequenced sample was CD4+ or CD8+ T cells sorted from blood, taken in a trial of the OX40 agonist ivuxolimab. Source of these receptors: an adult with an advanced solid tumor such as melanoma, head and neck, liver or kidney cancer.

V and J are TRBV7-9 and TRBJ2-1; no firm D call. The V gene's germline CDR1 is SEHNR and CDR2 FQNEAQ (reference sequence). The CDR3 length is 11 residues. The germline V and J ends were trimmed by 4 bases and 7 bases, with 5 bases remaining between them. CDR3: CASSSLNEQFF. DNA for the CDR3: TGTGCCAGCAGCTCCTTGAATGAGCAGTTCTTC. Full variable domain (remainder filled in from reference TRBV7-9 and TRBJ2-1): DTGVSQNPRHKITKRGQNVTFRCDPISEHNRLYWYRQTLGQGPEFLTYFQNEAQLEKSRLLSDRFSAERPKGSFSTLEIQRTEQGDSAMYLCASSSLNEQFFGPGTRLTVL.

This clone was counted once. This chain joins TRBV7-3 and TRBJ2-3; no clear D gene. Trimming stripped 3 bases from V and 5 bases from J, with 9 bases between. Germline V lookup: CDR1 SGHTA, CDR2 FQGTGA. The CDR3 spans 13 residues. CDR3 bases: TGTGCCAGCAGCTTCGAGCCCCTAGATACGCAGTATTTT. Translation: CASSFEPLDTQYF.

The chain uses TRBV5-4 and TRBJ2-4, with 15 positions matching TRBD2. V was clipped by 4 bases and J by 5 bases; unmatched bases: 1. The CDR3 spans 15 residues. Germline CDR1 is SGHNT and CDR2 is YYREEE (reference sequence). CDR3 amino acids: CASSRTSGGENIQYF. CDR3 DNA: TGTGCCAGCAGCCGGACTAGCGGGGGGGAAAACATTCAGTACTTC.

This clone was observed a single time. The V gene is TRBV7-9, the J gene TRBJ1-1, with no clear D. The CDR3 is 13 residues long. Germline V gene sequence: CDR1 SEHNR, CDR2 FQNEAQ (reference sequence). V gave up 4 bases and J gave up 0 bases, with 6 bases separating them. The CDR3 DNA follows: TGTGCCAGCAGCTATGCCATGAACACTGAAGCTTTCTTT. The encoded protein is CASSYAMNTEAFF. Supplemented by reference TRBV7-9 and TRBJ1-1, the full variable domain reads DTGVSQNPRHKITKRGQNVTFRCDPISEHNRLYWYRQTLGQGPEFLTYFQNEAQLEKSRLLSDRFSAERPKGSFSTLEIQRTEQGDSAMYLCASSYAMNTEAFFGQGTRLTVV.

This clone was seen more than once but under ten times. The V gene is TRBV4-2, the J gene TRBJ2-1, with TRBD2 matching over 7 bases. Trimming at V came to 4 bases and at J to 2 bases, leaving 11 bases not matched to a gene. Germline loops: CDR1 LGHNA, CDR2 YNFKEQ. The CDR3 is 17 amino acids. The CDR3 coding sequence is TGTGCCAGCAGCCCCCGGGGCAAGGCGGGGGCCTACAATGAGCAGTTCTTC. Protein sequence: CASSPRGKAGAYNEQFF.

The genes are TRBV5-1 and TRBJ2-5; 7 bases fit TRBD2. Germline assignment: CDR1 SGHRS and CDR2 YFSETQ. The CDR3 covers 13 residues. V lost 4 bases to trimming and J lost 3 bases; unmatched junction nucleotides: 3. The CDR3 DNA sequence: TGCGCCAGCAGCCCCAGCGGGAAAGAGACCCAGTACTTC. Residues: CASSPSGKETQYF. The variable domain in full, completed from reference TRBV5-1 and TRBJ2-5, reads KAGVTQTPRYLIKTRGQQVTLSCSPISGHRSVSWYQQTPGQGLQFLFEYFSETQRNKGNFPGRFSGRQFSNSRSEMNVSTLELGDSALYLCASSPSGKETQYFGPGTRLLVL.

The chain uses TRBV10-3 and TRBJ1-1, with a weak D call TRBD1 (5 bases). The CDR3 runs to 14 residues. Germline V lookup: CDR1 ENHRY, CDR2 SYGVKD. Trimming took 6 bases from V and 4 from J, leaving 15 bases between them. The CDR3 region is CAIRQGGSGTEAFF. DNA for the CDR3: TGTGCCATCAGGCAGGGAGGCTCGGGCACTGAAGCTTTCTTT.

V usage is TRBV5-1 and J usage is TRBJ1-1; 8 bases map to TRBD1. The V and J ends lost 4 bases and 4 bases, in that order; junction bases with no gene match: 6. CDR3 length: 14 residues. Per germline, CDR1 SGHRS and CDR2 YFSETQ. The CDR3 loop reads CASSGGQGGTEAFF. Written as DNA, the CDR3 is TGCGCCAGCAGCGGAGGACAGGGTGGCACTGAAGCTTTCTTT.

V is TRBV7-9 and J is TRBJ2-2; a weak D match, TRBD1 (5 bases). Germline V gene lookup returns CDR1 SEHNR and CDR2 FQNEAQ (reference sequence). This CDR3 has 15 residues. Trimming pared 5 bases from V and 4 bases from J, leaving 14 bases between. In DNA, the CDR3 is TGTGCCAGCAGCCGATTGACAGTGACCACCGGGGAGCTGTTTTTT. Amino acids: CASSRLTVTTGELFF.

The genes are TRBV6-5 and TRBJ2-7; 9 nucleotides agree with TRBD1. V lost 2 bases to trimming and J lost 3 bases; unmatched junction nucleotides: 2. CDR3 length: 14 amino acids. Germline loops: CDR1 MNHEY, CDR2 SVGAGI. Here the CDR3 reads CASSYATGGYEQYF. The DNA for the CDR3 is TGTGCCAGCAGTTACGCGACAGGGGGCTACGAGCAGTACTTC.

This rearrangement joins TRBV9 to TRBJ2-5; D possibly uses TRBD1 or TRBD2 (6 bases each). Trimming shortened V by 4 bases and J by 3 bases, and 19 bases separated the two germline ends. Germline CDR1 and CDR2: SGDLS and YYNGEE. The length of the CDR3 is 16 residues. In DNA, the CDR3 is TGTGCCAGCAGCACCCCGGGCGGGACAAACAAAGAGACCCAGTACTTC. Translating gives CASSTPGGTNKETQYF.

The chain carries TRBV15 and TRBJ1-1, with a possible D match to TRBD1 (5 bases). CDR3 length: 15 amino acids. With 4 bases removed from V and 0 bases from J, the gap between germline ends came to 12 bases. CDR1 is LNHNV, CDR2 YYDKDF, per germline (reference sequence). The CDR3 region has the DNA TGTGCCACCAGCATAGGAGGGACGTTGAACACTGAAGCTTTCTTT. Translated: CATSIGGTLNTEAFF. The variable domain in full, with the rest retrieved from reference TRBV15 and TRBJ1-1, is DAMVIQNPRYQVTQFGKPVTLSCSQTLNHNVMYWYQQKSSQAPKLLFHYYDKDFNNEADTPDNFQSRRPNTSFCFLDIRSPGLGDTAMYLCATSIGGTLNTEAFFGQGTRLTVV.

This chain uses TRBV27 with TRBJ1-5, with 7 positions matching TRBD1. Germline CDR1 and CDR2: MNHEY and SMNVEV (reference sequence). V was clipped by 5 bases and J by 6 bases; unmatched bases: 13. The CDR3 consists of 16 residues. CDR3 sequence: CASSPYPSGGPQPQHF. The DNA of the CDR3 is TGTGCCAGCAGTCCCTACCCCTCAGGGGGGCCTCAGCCCCAGCATTTT.

The CDR3 DNA sequence: TGTGCCAGCGCAATGACGCAATTATCCTACGAGCAGTACTTC. This sequence encodes CASAMTQLSYEQYF. V is TRBV6-5 and J is TRBJ2-7; D call uncertain. V shed 8 bases and J shed 1 base, with 15 bases lying between them. This CDR3 contains 14 residues. The germline gives CDR1 MNHEY, CDR2 SVGAGI.

The chain combines TRBV5-1 with TRBJ2-7, with D possibly matching TRBD1 (6 bases). CDR1 is SGHRS, CDR2 YFSETQ, per germline. The CDR3 contains 15 residues. The V end was cut by 0 bases, the J end by 3 bases, with 13 bases between. The CDR3 bases are TGCGCCAGCAGCTTGGATGGGACACCGCGCTACGAGCAGTACTTC. Its translation is CASSLDGTPRYEQYF.

This rearrangement joins TRBV6-1 to TRBJ2-7, with 9 bases identical to TRBD1. This CDR3 is 19 amino acids long. CDR1 MNHNS and CDR2 SASEGT come from the germline V gene. V was pared by 4 bases and J by 1 base, with 17 bases of the junction left unmatched. In nucleotides, the CDR3 is TGTGCCAGCAGTGTTTACGGGGTGTCGGGGACAGGGAATTCCTACGAGCAGTACTTC. Its translation is CASSVYGVSGTGNSYEQYF.

The chain couples TRBV7-9 to TRBJ2-3; 7 nucleotides align to TRBD1. Trimming took 1 base from V and 3 from J; bases not matched to a gene: 4. The CDR3 totals 15 residues. Germline V gene lookup returns CDR1 SEHNR and CDR2 FQNEAQ (reference sequence). The CDR3 sequence: CASSLEGQLTDTQYF. In DNA, the CDR3 is TGTGCCAGCAGCTTAGAGGGACAGTTGACAGATACGCAGTATTTT. The variable domain in full, with the rest retrieved from reference TRBV7-9 and TRBJ2-3, is DTGVSQNPRHKITKRGQNVTFRCDPISEHNRLYWYRQTLGQGPEFLTYFQNEAQLEKSRLLSDRFSAERPKGSFSTLEIQRTEQGDSAMYLCASSLEGQLTDTQYFGPGTRLTVL.

The rearrangement joins TRBV10-3 to TRBJ2-1; possible D gene TRBD2, 6 bases. V was shortened by 0 bases and J by 7 bases, with 19 bases between the two germline ends. Germline assignment: CDR1 ENHRY and CDR2 SYGVKD. The CDR3 covers 17 residues. CDR3 in DNA: TGTGCCATCAGTGAGTCGAGTTGGTTAGCGGTTAAGAATGAGCAGTTCTTC. Translation: CAISESSWLAVKNEQFF.

CDR3 sequence (DNA): TGTGCCATCAGTGGCCGGGACAGTAAAGAGACCCAGTACTTC. Amino acids: CAISGRDSKETQYF. The rearrangement joins TRBV10-3 to TRBJ2-5, with 7 bases that match TRBD1. The CDR3 is 14 residues long. V dropped 4 bases and J dropped 3; count of bases not matched to a gene: 5. Germline V gene lookup returns CDR1 ENHRY and CDR2 SYGVKD.